The 21 T cell receptor beta chains given below trace back to one sample, sequenced in a study of blood T cells in healthy people across ages. Sample-barcoded 5' priming and a J-beta primer mix drove a second PCR of about 6 to 12 cycles. MiXCR, run by TCRdb on the 5' RACE reads, gives a single entry per CDR3 protein. The repertoire has around 870,000 distinct CDR3 sequences, 29% of them found once; the top ten carry 15% to 20%. Sequenced: blood. The source is an elderly woman in good health.

The chain employs TRBV12-3 or TRBV12-4 and TRBJ2-2; perhaps D is TRBD1 or TRBD2 (5 bases each). Trimming took 3 bases from V and 5 from J, leaving 10 bases between them. The CDR3 is 14 amino acids. The CDR3, as DNA: TGTGCCAGCAGTTTGGGGACCACAACCGGGGAGCTGTTTTTT. This codes for CASSLGTTTGELFF.

In this sample, this clonotype turned up a few times. V is TRBV21-1 and J is TRBJ2-4; the table's D call TRBD2 went unverified against the DNA. TRBV21-1 is given as a pseudogene. The CDR3 has 18 residues. The CDR3: CASSQGSSGVQAKNIQYF. In nucleotides, the CDR3 is TGTGCCAGCAGCCAAGGGTCTAGCGGGGTACAAGCCAAAAACATTCAGTACTTC.

This clonotype was counted between two and nine times. V is TRBV20-1 and J is TRBJ1-2; TRBD1 aligns across 8 bases. Unmatched junction bases numbered 9, after V lost 3 bases and J lost 0 bases. CDR3 length equals 16 residues. Germline-derived CDR1 and CDR2 are DFQATT and SNEGSKA (reference sequence). The CDR3 sequence: CSASHQGARANYGYTF. CDR3 in DNA: TGCAGTGCTAGCCACCAGGGGGCCCGAGCTAACTATGGCTACACCTTC.

About this clonotype itself: This may come from a read error, since a much larger clone is one base off. The CDR3, as DNA: TGCGCCAGCAGCCAAGAAGGACTAGCGGCCCACAATGAGCAGTACTTC. This codes for CASSQEGLAAHNEQYF. J is TRBJ2-4 and V is TRBV4-3, with 10 nucleotides matching TRBD2. Germline loops: CDR1 LGHNA, CDR2 YSLEER. The CDR3 spans 16 residues. V lost 0 bases and J lost 13; bases outside the gene matches: 12.

The genes are TRBV4-2 and TRBJ2-5; 11 bases align to TRBD2. In germline, CDR1 is LGHNA, CDR2 YNFKEQ. V was clipped by 2 bases and J by 4 bases; unmatched bases: 3. The CDR3 is 15 amino acids. The CDR3 loop is CASSQLAGGAETQYF. The CDR3 DNA reads as TGTGCCAGCAGCCAATTAGCGGGAGGGGCAGAGACCCAGTACTTC.

This clonotype was seen a few times. With a much larger clone just one base away, this may be a read error. V is TRBV7-2 and J is TRBJ2-1; TRBD2 aligns across 12 bases. Germline-derived CDR1 and CDR2 are SGHTA and FQGNSA. This CDR3 contains 15 residues. The ends lost 5 bases at V and 8 bases at J; junction bases unmatched: 7. CDR3 coding DNA: TGTGCCAGCAGCCTAAGGACTAGCGGGGAGGATGAGCAGTTCTTC. It encodes CASSLRTSGEDEQFF.

This clonotype showed up many times. J is TRBJ2-1 and V is TRBV6-5; the D gene could be TRBD1 or TRBD2 (6 bases each). V was cut by 0 bases and J by 10 bases, with 16 bases left in between. The germline V gene has CDR1 MNHEY and CDR2 SVGAGI. The CDR3 has 15 amino acids. DNA of the CDR3: TGTGCCAGCAGTTACTCGCCGGGGGCCCCCGGGGAGCAGTTCTTC. It yields the protein CASSYSPGAPGEQFF.

CDR3 bases: TGTGCCACCAGCAGTCTACAGGGCGTCAAAAACATTCAGTACTTC. It specifies CATSSLQGVKNIQYF. The chain recombines TRBV15 with TRBJ2-4, with TRBD1 as a possible D gene (6 bases). Germline assignment: CDR1 LNHNV and CDR2 YYDKDF (reference sequence). V dropped 3 bases and J dropped 3 bases, with 12 bases sitting between them. The CDR3 extends over 15 amino acids.

This clonotype showed up just a few times. The V and J genes are TRBV9 and TRBJ1-1; TRBD1 is a possible D gene (5 bases). Deletions cut 0 bases from V and 6 bases from J, with 12 bases between. Germline V CDR1 and CDR2: SGDLS, YYNGEE. The CDR3 sequence is 14 residues long. The CDR3 loop reads CASSVGPRGAEAFF. CDR3 nucleotide sequence: TGTGCCAGCAGCGTAGGGCCGCGGGGGGCTGAAGCTTTCTTT.

This clonotype was detected ten times or more. The CDR3 loop is CSAQRGVGYTF. In DNA form, the CDR3 reads TGCAGTGCTCAAAGGGGGGTCGGCTACACCTTC. The genes are TRBV20-1 and TRBJ1-2; weak D call: TRBD1 (6 bases). CDR3 length: 11 residues. V lost 5 bases and J 8 bases, leaving 12 bases between the germline ends. Germline CDR1 reads DFQATT; CDR2 reads SNEGSKA (reference sequence).

This clonotype was recorded at least ten times. Here the CDR3 reads CASSLAGHPFVSGANVLTF. The CDR3 DNA is TGTGCCAGCAGTTTAGCCGGACATCCCTTTGTCTCTGGGGCCAACGTCCTGACTTTC. The genes are TRBV28 and TRBJ2-6; possible D gene TRBD1, 5 bases. Germline CDR1 and CDR2: MDHEN and SYDVKM. This CDR3 region has 19 residues. Trimming removed 2 bases at V and 0 bases at J, with 17 bases between.

This clonotype was counted at least ten times. V is TRBV7-2 and J is TRBJ1-5; D gene ambiguous. This CDR3 contains 13 residues. Trimming pared 2 bases from V and 7 bases from J, leaving 9 bases between. Looked up from germline, CDR1 is SGHTA and CDR2 is FQGNSA. CDR3 amino acids: CASSLNQWQPQHF. For the CDR3, the DNA is TGTGCCAGCAGCTTAAATCAATGGCAGCCCCAGCATTTT. The variable domain in full, completed from reference TRBV7-2 and TRBJ1-5, reads GAGVSQSPSNKVTEKGKDVELRCDPISGHTALYWYRQSLGQGLEFLIYFQGNSAPDKSGLPSDRFSAERTGGSVSTLTIQRTQQEDSAVYLCASSLNQWQPQHFGDGTRLSIL.

The sample holds many counts of this clonotype. The genes are TRBV6-2 or TRBV6-3 and TRBJ2-1, with a tentative D call TRBD1 (6 bases). V lost 6 bases and J lost 4, with 19 bases in between. The length of the CDR3 is 16 residues. Germline CDR1 and CDR2: MNHEY and SVGEGT. CDR3 nucleotides: TGTGCCAGCAGGAACACAGGGTCGGCCCTTTACAATGAGCAGTTCTTC. As protein: CASRNTGSALYNEQFF.

This chain joins TRBV5-1 and TRBJ2-5, with D possibly TRBD1 on 6 matching bases. The last part of the DNA fits TRBJ2-7 better; the J call may be wrong. The CDR3 runs to 15 residues. The germline V gene encodes CDR1 SGHRS and CDR2 YFSETQ. CDR3 in amino acids: CASSLATGSTYEQYF. The DNA for the CDR3 is TGCGCCAGCAGCTTGGCTACAGGGTCAACCTACGAGCAGTACTTC.

This chain links TRBV4-1 with TRBJ2-5, with TRBD1 matching over 8 bases. This CDR3 region has 15 residues. Germline trimming cut 0 bases from V and 4 bases from J; bases unmatched to any gene: 4. Germline values: CDR1 MGHRA, CDR2 YSYEKL. The CDR3 DNA reads TGCGCCAGCAGCCAAGACAGGGGGCTCGGAGAGACCCAGTACTTC. Amino acids: CASSQDRGLGETQYF.

The rearrangement uses TRBV20-1 and TRBJ2-5, with 11 bases fitting TRBD1. CDR3 size: 13 residues. The germline CDR1 and CDR2 sequences are DFQATT and SNEGSKA (reference sequence). Trimming removed 5 bases from V and 4 bases from J; junction bases left unmatched: 3. The DNA for the CDR3 is TGCAGTGCTGGACAGGGGGCGGGAGAGACCCAGTACTTC. This codes for CSAGQGAGETQYF.

Remarks on this clonotype: One end of the junction does not line up with germline, which may come from a read error. This chain connects TRBV28 to TRBJ2-1; the match to TRBD1 covers 8 bases. CDR3 size: 14 residues. The germline V gene encodes CDR1 MDHEN and CDR2 SYDVKM. The CDR3 region has the DNA TGTGCCAGCAGCCGGACAGGGCCCTACAATGAGCAGTCCTTC. Amino acid sequence: CASSRTGPYNEQSF.

This clonotype was seen many times. The rearrangement links TRBV29-1 to TRBJ1-2, with a tentative D call TRBD1 (5 bases). V was trimmed by 6 bases and J by 6 bases, leaving 17 bases between them. There are 13 residues in the CDR3. Germline CDR1 SQVTM, CDR2 ANQGSEA. In nucleotides, the CDR3 is TGCAGCGTCGGACATTCCCTTGGGGATGGCTACACCTTC. Translated, it gives CSVGHSLGDGYTF.

This clonotype was seen a single time. A single base separates this from a much larger clone, so it may be a read error. V is TRBV7-9 and J is TRBJ2-1; 8 nucleotides align to TRBD1. The CDR3 covers 14 residues. The V segment lost 5 bases and the J segment 10 bases; nucleotides outside the gene matches: 10. Germline loops: CDR1 SEHNR, CDR2 FQNEAQ (reference sequence). CDR3 region: CASSADRVPYEQFF. The CDR3 DNA is TGTGCCAGCAGCGCGGACAGGGTTCCTTACGAGCAGTTCTTC.

To note about this clonotype: This may arise from a read error, as a much more abundant clone is one base away. This chain links TRBV20-1 with TRBJ2-1; TRBD2 is a possible D gene (7 bases). TRBJ2-7 matches the DNA end more closely, so the J call is doubtful. Germline CDR1 DFQATT, CDR2 SNEGSKA (reference sequence). There are 12 residues in the CDR3. Here the CDR3 reads CSAPRGLNEQYF. In DNA, the CDR3 is TGCAGTGCTCCGCGGGGGCTCAATGAGCAGTACTTC.

This clonotype was counted at least ten times. The CDR3 spells CASSSRVGARNKYF. In DNA form, the CDR3 reads TGTGCCAGCAGCTCCCGGGTGGGGGCCCGGAATAAGTACTTC. The chain employs TRBV7-2 and TRBJ2-5, with D possibly matching TRBD1 (6 bases). The germline gives CDR1 SGHTA, CDR2 FQGNSA. CDR3 length equals 14 residues. V was pared by 4 bases and J by 12 bases, with 21 bases between.